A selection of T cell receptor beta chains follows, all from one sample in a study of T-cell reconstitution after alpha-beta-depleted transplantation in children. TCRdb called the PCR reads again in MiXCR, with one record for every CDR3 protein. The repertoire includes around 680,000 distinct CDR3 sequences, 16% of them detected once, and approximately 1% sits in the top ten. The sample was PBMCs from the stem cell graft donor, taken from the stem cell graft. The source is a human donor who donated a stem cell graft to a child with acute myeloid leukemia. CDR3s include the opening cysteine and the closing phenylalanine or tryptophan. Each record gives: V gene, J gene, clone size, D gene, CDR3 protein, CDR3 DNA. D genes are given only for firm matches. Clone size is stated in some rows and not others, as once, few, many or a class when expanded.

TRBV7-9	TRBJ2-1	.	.	CASSFAKGVHEQFF	TGTGCCAGCAGCTTTGCGAAGGGCGTTCACGAGCAGTTCTTC
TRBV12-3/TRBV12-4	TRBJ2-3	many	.	CASSSLAFLTHTQYF	TGTGCCAGCAGTTCTCTAGCTTTCCTTACCCATACGCAGTATTTT
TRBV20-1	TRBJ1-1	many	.	CSATPWPTMNTEAFF	TGCAGTGCTACCCCCTGGCCAACGATGAACACTGAAGCTTTCTTT
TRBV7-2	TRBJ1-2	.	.	CASFRRGAGGYTF	TGTGCCAGCTTCCGTCGGGGGGCGGGCGGCTACACCTTC
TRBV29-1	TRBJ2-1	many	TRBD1	CSVTGTGTYNEQFF	TGCAGCGTAACCGGGACAGGGACCTACAATGAGCAGTTCTTC
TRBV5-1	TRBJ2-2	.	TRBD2	CASSLTSGRELFF	TGCGCCAGCAGCTTGACTAGCGGTAGGGAGCTGTTTTTT
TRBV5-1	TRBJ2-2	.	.	CASSLGLEPTGELFF	TGCGCCAGCAGCTTGGGTCTAGAACCGACCGGGGAGCTGTTTTTT
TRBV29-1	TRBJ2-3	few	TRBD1	CSVEEVTGATDTQYF	TGCAGCGTTGAAGAGGTGACAGGGGCCACAGATACGCAGTATTTT
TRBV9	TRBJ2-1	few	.	CASSVAGSPEQFF	TGTGCCAGCAGCGTAGCTGGGAGCCCTGAGCAGTTCTTC
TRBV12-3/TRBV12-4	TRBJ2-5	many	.	CASSPAGPWTQYF	TGTGCCAGCAGTCCGGCGGGCCCGTGGACCCAGTACTTC
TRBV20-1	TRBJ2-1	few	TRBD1	CSARDFLTGPSYNEQFF	TGCAGTGCTAGAGATTTCCTGACAGGGCCCTCCTACAATGAGCAGTTCTTC
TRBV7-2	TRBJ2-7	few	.	CASSLEPPTEQYF	TGTGCCAGCAGCTTAGAGCCCCCTACGGAGCAGTACTTC
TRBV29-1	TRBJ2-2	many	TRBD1	CSVERTGGANTGELFF	TGCAGCGTTGAACGGACAGGGGGCGCGAACACCGGGGAGCTGTTTTTT
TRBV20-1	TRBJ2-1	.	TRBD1	CCADQGANWDANEQFF	TGCTGTGCTGACCAGGGGGCGAATTGGGACGCCAATGAGCAGTTCTTC
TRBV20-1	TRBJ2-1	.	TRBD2	CSALDPSGVYNEQFF	TGCAGTGCTTTAGATCCTAGCGGGGTGTACAATGAGCAGTTCTTC
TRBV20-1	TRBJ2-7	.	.	CSAKSFQRDEQYF	TGCAGTGCCAAGAGTTTTCAAAGGGACGAGCAGTACTTC
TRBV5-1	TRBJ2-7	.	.	CASRAVGTTYEQYF	TGCGCCAGCAGAGCCGTGGGGACGACCTACGAGCAGTACTTC
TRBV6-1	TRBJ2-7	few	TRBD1	CASSKQGADTHEQYF	TGTGCCAGCAGTAAACAGGGGGCAGACACCCACGAGCAGTACTTC
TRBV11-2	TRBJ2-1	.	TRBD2	CASSPIGPSGDRNEQFF	TGTGCCAGCAGCCCTATCGGCCCTAGCGGGGACCGCAATGAGCAGTTCTTC
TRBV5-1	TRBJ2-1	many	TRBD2	CASSWGLEQFF	TGTGCCAGCAGCTGGGGACTAGAGCAGTTCTTC
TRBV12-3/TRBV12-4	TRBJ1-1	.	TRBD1	CASARGLAEAFF	TGTGCCTCGGCCAGGGGGCTCGCTGAAGCTTTCTTT
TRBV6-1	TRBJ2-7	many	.	CASSQHGGLYEQYF	TGTGCCAGCAGTCAACACGGGGGTCTCTACGAGCAGTACTTC